Presented here are 4 T cell receptor beta chains from one specimen sequenced in a study of blood T cells in healthy people across ages. Then a second PCR, running about 6 to 12 cycles, was carried out with a sample-barcoded 5' primer and a J-beta primer mix. TCRdb recomputed calls from the 5' RACE reads with MiXCR, one row per CDR3 protein. The sample lists some 1,000,000 distinct CDR3 sequences; roughly a quarter were seen once. The sample was also linked to a second study, of T cells of mothers and their children.

Input material: blood. The origin of the receptors is a girl aged 2 to 9 in good health.

This clonotype was recorded a few times. The chain employs TRBV28 and TRBJ2-7; D is undetermined. CDR1 and CDR2 (germline): MDHEN, SYDVKM. This CDR3 contains 14 residues. The V end lost 4 bases, the J end lost 3 bases, and 13 bases lay between the germline ends. CDR3 sequence: CASSYMGQYYEQYF. The CDR3 bases are TGTGCCAGCAGTTATATGGGCCAGTACTACGAGCAGTACTTC.

This chain joins TRBV19 and TRBJ2-1; perhaps TRBD2 as D (5 bases). Germline values: CDR1 LNHDA, CDR2 SQIVND (reference sequence). The length of the CDR3 is 14 residues. Trimming stripped 10 bases from V and 5 bases from J, with 18 bases between. CDR3 coding DNA: TGTGCCACCCTCGCCCCGGGGTTCGACAATGAGCAGTTCTTC. Residues: CATLAPGFDNEQFF.

The chain carries TRBV20-1 and TRBJ2-5; 10 positions agree with TRBD2. Trimming took 4 bases from V and 5 from J; bases not matched to a gene: 4. Germline V gene lookup returns CDR1 DFQATT and CDR2 SNEGSKA (reference sequence). The length of the CDR3 is 13 residues. As DNA, the CDR3 is TGCAGTGCTAAAGCGGGGGGGCCTGAGACCCAGTACTTC. As protein: CSAKAGGPETQYF.

A remark on this clonotype: An end of the junction differs from the germline gene, which may be a read error. This chain connects TRBV20-1 to TRBJ2-2; TRBD2 agrees at 10 bases. In germline, CDR1 is DFQATT, CDR2 SNEGSKA (reference sequence). This CDR3 has 16 amino acids. As DNA, the CDR3 is TGCAGTGCGACCGGCGGGCTAGCGGGGGTCACCGGGGAGCTGTCTTTT. Encoded protein: CSATGGLAGVTGELSF.